The rows below give T cell receptor beta chains drawn from one sample of a study of blood T cell repertoires in COVID-19. TCRdb's copy holds only in-frame clones and misses some; the assay was immunoSEQ multiplex PCR. In the table there are some 260,000 clones, around 88% of which are singletons. Material for sequencing was peripheral blood. These receptors came from a woman in her twenties or thirties with COVID-19, enrolled during active disease. Each CDR3 is given with its conserved first and last residue. The D gene is left open where the match is weak. Some rows mark clone size as missing; the rest say once, few, many or name a class of expanded clone.

CDR3 length: 14; J gene: TRBJ2-5; clone size: -; V gene: TRBV19; D gene: TRBD2; CDR3 protein: CASSLGGRGETQYF; CDR3 DNA: TGTGCCAGTAGTTTGGGCGGGAGGGGCGAGACCCAGTACTTC
CDR3 length: 13; J gene: TRBJ1-1; clone size: -; V gene: TRBV5-1; D gene: -; CDR3 protein: CASSLSLNTEAFF; CDR3 DNA: TGCGCCAGCAGCTTGTCGTTGAACACTGAAGCTTTCTTT
CDR3 length: 14; J gene: TRBJ1-2; clone size: few; V gene: TRBV29-1; D gene: TRBD1; CDR3 protein: CSVEGQFVGGGYTF; CDR3 DNA: TGCAGCGTTGAGGGACAGTTCGTTGGGGGTGGCTACACCTTC
CDR3 length: 14; J gene: TRBJ2-2; clone size: few; V gene: TRBV3-1/TRBV3-2; D gene: TRBD2; CDR3 protein: CASSQAGVTGELFF; CDR3 DNA: TGTGCCAGCAGCCAGGCGGGAGTAACTGGGGAGCTGTTTTTT
CDR3 length: 14; J gene: TRBJ1-1; clone size: few; V gene: TRBV6-1; D gene: TRBD1; CDR3 protein: CASSEQGDYTEAFF; CDR3 DNA: TGTGCCAGCAGTGAACAGGGGGACTACACTGAAGCTTTCTTT
CDR3 length: 16; J gene: TRBJ2-1; clone size: -; V gene: TRBV12-5; D gene: TRBD2; CDR3 protein: CASGLTRTSGRDEQFF; CDR3 DNA: TGTGCTAGTGGTTTGACCCGGACTAGCGGGAGGGATGAGCAGTTCTTC
CDR3 length: 15; J gene: TRBJ2-7; clone size: -; V gene: TRBV5-1; D gene: -; CDR3 protein: CASSLGPEATYEQYF; CDR3 DNA: TGCGCCAGCAGCTTGGGACCTGAGGCGACCTACGAGCAGTACTTC
CDR3 length: 19; J gene: TRBJ2-6; clone size: -; V gene: TRBV9; D gene: TRBD2; CDR3 protein: CASSPRLAGGPGGANVLTF; CDR3 DNA: TGTGCCAGCAGCCCACGACTAGCGGGAGGGCCAGGTGGGGCCAACGTCCTGACTTTC
CDR3 length: 15; J gene: TRBJ2-1; clone size: once; V gene: TRBV11-2; D gene: TRBD2; CDR3 protein: CASSREASGRNEQFF; CDR3 DNA: TGTGCCAGCAGCCGAGAGGCTAGCGGGCGCAATGAGCAGTTCTTC
CDR3 length: 13; J gene: TRBJ1-6; clone size: few; V gene: TRBV2; D gene: -; CDR3 protein: CADRQTDNSPLHF; CDR3 DNA: TGTGCCGACAGGCAGACAGATAATTCACCCCTCCACTTT
CDR3 length: 18; J gene: TRBJ2-1; clone size: -; V gene: TRBV7-2; D gene: TRBD2; CDR3 protein: CASSLVVRGGGAYNEQFF; CDR3 DNA: TGTGCCAGCAGCTTAGTCGTTAGGGGCGGGGGTGCCTACAATGAGCAGTTCTTC
CDR3 length: 14; J gene: TRBJ2-3; clone size: -; V gene: TRBV5-4; D gene: TRBD1; CDR3 protein: CASSFSGQRDTQYF; CDR3 DNA: TGTGCCAGCAGCTTTTCGGGACAGCGAGATACGCAGTATTTT
CDR3 length: 16; J gene: TRBJ1-6; clone size: -; V gene: TRBV18; D gene: -; CDR3 protein: CASSPEGQKINSPLHF; CDR3 DNA: TGTGCCAGCTCACCGGAAGGACAGAAGATCAATTCACCCCTCCACTTT
CDR3 length: 14; J gene: TRBJ1-1; clone size: -; V gene: TRBV24-1; D gene: TRBD1; CDR3 protein: CATSETGVKTEAFF; CDR3 DNA: TGTGCCACCAGTGAAACAGGGGTAAAGACTGAAGCTTTCTTT
CDR3 length: 16; J gene: TRBJ1-1; clone size: -; V gene: TRBV7-8; D gene: TRBD1; CDR3 protein: CASSRAPGQGNTEAFF; CDR3 DNA: TGTGCCAGCAGCCGGGCCCCAGGACAGGGGAACACTGAAGCTTTCTTT
CDR3 length: 14; J gene: TRBJ2-5; clone size: -; V gene: TRBV10-2; D gene: TRBD1; CDR3 protein: CASQEQGAGETQYF; CDR3 DNA: TGCGCCAGCCAAGAACAGGGGGCGGGAGAGACCCAGTACTTC
CDR3 length: 15; J gene: TRBJ2-3; clone size: -; V gene: TRBV24-1; D gene: TRBD2; CDR3 protein: CATSSGTSGSDTQYF; CDR3 DNA: TGTGCCACCAGTTCCGGGACTAGCGGTTCAGATACGCAGTATTTT
CDR3 length: 12; J gene: TRBJ2-1; clone size: -; V gene: TRBV12-3/TRBV12-4; D gene: -; CDR3 protein: CASSLLANEQFF; CDR3 DNA: TGTGCCAGCAGTCTATTAGCGAATGAGCAGTTCTTC
CDR3 length: 13; J gene: TRBJ1-5; clone size: -; V gene: TRBV29-1; D gene: -; CDR3 protein: CSVGKGGGQPQHF; CDR3 DNA: TGCAGCGTGGGTAAGGGGGGGGGTCAGCCCCAGCATTTT
CDR3 length: 15; J gene: TRBJ2-7; clone size: -; V gene: TRBV3-1/TRBV3-2; D gene: TRBD1; CDR3 protein: CASSQDGTGDYEQYF; CDR3 DNA: TGTGCCAGCAGCCAAGATGGAACAGGGGACTACGAGCAGTACTTC
CDR3 length: 16; J gene: TRBJ1-2; clone size: -; V gene: TRBV7-2; D gene: -; CDR3 protein: CASSNARSDATDRYTF; CDR3 DNA: TGTGCCAGCAGCAATGCGCGGAGCGACGCGACTGATCGCTACACCTTC
CDR3 length: 16; J gene: TRBJ1-6; clone size: -; V gene: TRBV6-5; D gene: -; CDR3 protein: CASSYSDSSYNSPLHF; CDR3 DNA: TGTGCCAGCAGTTACTCCGATAGCTCCTATAATTCACCCCTCCACTTT
CDR3 length: 15; J gene: TRBJ1-2; clone size: -; V gene: TRBV6-6; D gene: TRBD1; CDR3 protein: CASSPPSQGAYGYTF; CDR3 DNA: TGTGCCAGCAGTCCCCCATCCCAGGGGGCTTATGGCTACACCTTC
CDR3 length: 15; J gene: TRBJ2-5; clone size: -; V gene: TRBV5-1; D gene: -; CDR3 protein: CASSLASGEEETQYF; CDR3 DNA: TGCGCCAGCAGCTTGGCCTCTGGGGAGGAAGAGACCCAGTACTTC
CDR3 length: 18; J gene: TRBJ1-4; clone size: once; V gene: TRBV6-1; D gene: -; CDR3 protein: CASSEFGKGRGSNEKLFF; CDR3 DNA: TGTGCCAGCAGTGAATTCGGAAAGGGGAGGGGGTCTAATGAAAAACTGTTTTTT
CDR3 length: 12; J gene: TRBJ1-2; clone size: -; V gene: TRBV7-9; D gene: TRBD1; CDR3 protein: CASSRTGHGYTF; CDR3 DNA: TGTGCCAGCAGCCGGACAGGGCATGGCTACACCTTC
CDR3 length: 15; J gene: TRBJ1-1; clone size: -; V gene: TRBV7-2; D gene: TRBD1; CDR3 protein: CASSAGQGGFAEAFF; CDR3 DNA: TGTGCCAGCAGCGCGGGACAGGGTGGGTTCGCTGAAGCTTTCTTT
CDR3 length: 16; J gene: TRBJ2-1; clone size: -; V gene: TRBV7-2; D gene: TRBD1; CDR3 protein: CASSLVIGTGGPEQFF; CDR3 DNA: TGTGCCAGCAGCTTAGTTATTGGGACAGGGGGCCCTGAGCAGTTCTTC
CDR3 length: 14; J gene: TRBJ1-1; clone size: -; V gene: TRBV2; D gene: TRBD1; CDR3 protein: CASRAGGMNTEAFF; CDR3 DNA: TGTGCCAGCAGAGCAGGGGGGATGAACACTGAAGCTTTCTTT
CDR3 length: 14; J gene: TRBJ1-5; clone size: -; V gene: TRBV10-3; D gene: TRBD1; CDR3 protein: CAIRGQGSNQPQHF; CDR3 DNA: TGTGCCATCAGGGGACAGGGCAGCAATCAGCCCCAGCATTTT
CDR3 length: 13; J gene: TRBJ2-1; clone size: -; V gene: TRBV4-3; D gene: -; CDR3 protein: CASSQGEGGEQFF; CDR3 DNA: TGCGCCAGCAGCCAAGGGGAGGGGGGTGAGCAGTTCTTC
CDR3 length: 16; J gene: TRBJ1-2; clone size: -; V gene: TRBV5-6; D gene: TRBD1; CDR3 protein: CASSLDPGGVGYGYTF; CDR3 DNA: TGTGCCAGCAGCTTGGACCCAGGGGGCGTGGGCTATGGCTACACCTTC
CDR3 length: 13; J gene: TRBJ2-3; clone size: -; V gene: TRBV14; D gene: -; CDR3 protein: CASSDSVTDTQYF; CDR3 DNA: TGTGCCAGCAGCGACAGCGTCACAGATACGCAGTATTTT
CDR3 length: 16; J gene: TRBJ2-5; clone size: -; V gene: TRBV5-4; D gene: TRBD2; CDR3 protein: CASSLGLAGPQETQYF; CDR3 DNA: TGTGCCAGCAGCTTGGGACTAGCGGGGCCCCAAGAGACCCAGTACTTC
CDR3 length: 16; J gene: TRBJ1-2; clone size: -; V gene: TRBV5-8; D gene: TRBD1; CDR3 protein: CASSQRPGQLNYGYTF; CDR3 DNA: TGTGCCAGCAGCCAGCGCCCGGGACAGCTAAACTATGGCTACACCTTC
CDR3 length: 14; J gene: TRBJ2-1; clone size: -; V gene: TRBV11-2; D gene: TRBD1; CDR3 protein: CASRRGTGEDEQFF; CDR3 DNA: TGTGCCAGCAGGCGTGGGACAGGGGAGGATGAGCAGTTCTTC
CDR3 length: 14; J gene: TRBJ2-7; clone size: -; V gene: TRBV7-2; D gene: -; CDR3 protein: CASSLNSGVNEQYF; CDR3 DNA: TGTGCCAGCAGCTTAAATTCGGGGGTCAACGAGCAGTACTTC
CDR3 length: 14; J gene: TRBJ2-3; clone size: -; V gene: TRBV9; D gene: TRBD1; CDR3 protein: CASSVGDRVDTQYF; CDR3 DNA: TGTGCCAGCAGCGTAGGAGACAGGGTAGATACGCAGTATTTT
CDR3 length: 22; J gene: TRBJ2-1; clone size: -; V gene: TRBV4-3; D gene: TRBD2; CDR3 protein: CASSHLVTGTSGRFLSYNEQFF; CDR3 DNA: TGCGCCAGCAGCCACCTTGTCACCGGGACTAGCGGGAGGTTCCTCTCCTACAATGAGCAGTTCTTC
CDR3 length: 15; J gene: TRBJ1-5; clone size: -; V gene: TRBV5-1; D gene: -; CDR3 protein: CASSLTGDSNQPQHF; CDR3 DNA: TGCGCCAGCAGCCTTACAGGAGATAGCAATCAGCCCCAGCATTTT
CDR3 length: 14; J gene: TRBJ2-3; clone size: -; V gene: TRBV4-1; D gene: -; CDR3 protein: CASSPRAFTDTQYF; CDR3 DNA: TGCGCCAGCAGCCCCCGAGCATTCACAGATACGCAGTATTTT
CDR3 length: 14; J gene: TRBJ1-5; clone size: -; V gene: TRBV6-1; D gene: -; CDR3 protein: CASSEVRGGQPQHF; CDR3 DNA: TGTGCCAGCAGTGAAGTCAGGGGTGGCCAGCCCCAGCATTTT
CDR3 length: 15; J gene: TRBJ1-6; clone size: -; V gene: TRBV2; D gene: -; CDR3 protein: CASSEQDSYNSPLHF; CDR3 DNA: TGTGCCAGCAGTGAACAGGACTCCTATAATTCACCCCTCCACTTT
CDR3 length: 16; J gene: TRBJ2-5; clone size: -; V gene: TRBV7-6; D gene: TRBD1; CDR3 protein: CASSPRTGTDQETQYF; CDR3 DNA: TGTGCCAGCAGCCCTCGAACCGGGACAGACCAAGAGACCCAGTACTTC
CDR3 length: 13; J gene: TRBJ2-3; clone size: -; V gene: TRBV5-6; D gene: TRBD1; CDR3 protein: CASSLGTADTQYF; CDR3 DNA: TGTGCCAGCAGCCTGGGGACAGCCGATACGCAGTATTTT
CDR3 length: 15; J gene: TRBJ1-6; clone size: -; V gene: TRBV18; D gene: -; CDR3 protein: CASSLEEAGDSPLHF; CDR3 DNA: TGTGCCAGCTCGCTGGAGGAGGCCGGGGATTCACCCCTCCACTTT
CDR3 length: 13; J gene: TRBJ2-2; clone size: -; V gene: TRBV12-3/TRBV12-4; D gene: -; CDR3 protein: CASTRRGAGELFF; CDR3 DNA: TGTGCCAGCACTCGCAGGGGGGCCGGGGAGCTGTTTTTT
CDR3 length: 14; J gene: TRBJ2-7; clone size: -; V gene: TRBV6-2/TRBV6-3; D gene: -; CDR3 protein: CASSYSFRGHEQYF; CDR3 DNA: TGTGCCAGCAGTTACTCTTTCAGGGGCCACGAGCAGTACTTC
CDR3 length: 15; J gene: TRBJ2-3; clone size: -; V gene: TRBV6-5; D gene: TRBD2; CDR3 protein: CASSYASGYTDTQYF; CDR3 DNA: TGTGCCAGCAGTTACGCTAGCGGTTACACAGATACGCAGTATTTT
CDR3 length: 16; J gene: TRBJ2-6; clone size: -; V gene: TRBV11-2; D gene: -; CDR3 protein: CASSPWGVAGANVLTF; CDR3 DNA: TGTGCCAGCAGCCCCTGGGGGGTGGCTGGGGCCAACGTCCTGACTTTC
CDR3 length: 15; J gene: TRBJ2-5; clone size: -; V gene: TRBV6-1; D gene: -; CDR3 protein: CASSDTPRGQETQYF; CDR3 DNA: TGTGCCAGCAGTGATACCCCCAGGGGACAAGAGACCCAGTACTTC
CDR3 length: 16; J gene: TRBJ1-4; clone size: once; V gene: TRBV6-2/TRBV6-3; D gene: -; CDR3 protein: CASSYSGAATNEKLFF; CDR3 DNA: TGTGCCAGCAGTTACTCGGGGGCCGCAACTAATGAAAAACTGTTTTTT
CDR3 length: 14; J gene: TRBJ1-1; clone size: -; V gene: TRBV5-6; D gene: -; CDR3 protein: CASSLGLRDTEAFF; CDR3 DNA: TGTGCCAGCAGCCTGGGGCTCAGGGACACTGAAGCTTTCTTT
CDR3 length: 17; J gene: TRBJ2-1; clone size: -; V gene: TRBV27; D gene: -; CDR3 protein: CASSLRWGGVSYNEQFF; CDR3 DNA: TGTGCCAGCAGTCTTAGATGGGGGGGCGTCTCCTACAATGAGCAGTTCTTC
CDR3 length: 12; J gene: TRBJ2-5; clone size: once; V gene: TRBV28; D gene: -; CDR3 protein: CASSSPGETQYF; CDR3 DNA: TGTGCCAGCAGTTCCCCCGGAGAGACCCAGTACTTC
CDR3 length: 14; J gene: TRBJ1-5; clone size: -; V gene: TRBV5-5; D gene: TRBD1; CDR3 protein: CASPGQEKGQPQHF; CDR3 DNA: TGTGCCAGTCCGGGACAGGAAAAGGGTCAGCCCCAGCATTTT
CDR3 length: 14; J gene: TRBJ2-5; clone size: -; V gene: TRBV5-1; D gene: -; CDR3 protein: CASSPGEGKETQYF; CDR3 DNA: TGCGCCAGCAGCCCCGGGGAAGGGAAAGAGACCCAGTACTTC
CDR3 length: 15; J gene: TRBJ2-5; clone size: -; V gene: TRBV19; D gene: TRBD2; CDR3 protein: CASESGRAVGETQYF; CDR3 DNA: TGTGCCAGCGAAAGCGGGAGGGCGGTTGGAGAGACCCAGTACTTC
CDR3 length: 14; J gene: TRBJ2-2; clone size: -; V gene: TRBV19; D gene: TRBD1; CDR3 protein: CASFSGQGTGELFF; CDR3 DNA: TGTGCCAGTTTCTCCGGACAGGGGACCGGGGAGCTGTTTTTT
CDR3 length: 15; J gene: TRBJ2-3; clone size: -; V gene: TRBV9; D gene: TRBD2; CDR3 protein: CASSVTSGVGDTQYF; CDR3 DNA: TGTGCCAGCAGCGTGACGAGCGGGGTGGGAGATACGCAGTATTTT